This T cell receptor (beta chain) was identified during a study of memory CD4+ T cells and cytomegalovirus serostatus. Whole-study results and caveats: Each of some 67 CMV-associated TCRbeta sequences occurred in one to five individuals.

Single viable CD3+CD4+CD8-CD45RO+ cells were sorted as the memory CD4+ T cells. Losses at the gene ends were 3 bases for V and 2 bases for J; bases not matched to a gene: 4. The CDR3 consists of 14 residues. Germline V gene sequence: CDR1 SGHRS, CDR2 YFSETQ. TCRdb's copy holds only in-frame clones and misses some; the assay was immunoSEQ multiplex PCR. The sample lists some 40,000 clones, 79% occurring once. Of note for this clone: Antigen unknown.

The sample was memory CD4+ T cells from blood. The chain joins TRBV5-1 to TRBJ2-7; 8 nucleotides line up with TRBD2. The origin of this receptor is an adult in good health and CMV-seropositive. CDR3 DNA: TGCGCCAGCAGCTACTATAGCGGGGCCTACGAGCAGTACTTC. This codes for CASSYYSGAYEQYF. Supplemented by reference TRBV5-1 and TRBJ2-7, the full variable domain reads KAGVTQTPRYLIKTRGQQVTLSCSPISGHRSVSWYQQTPGQGLQFLFEYFSETQRNKGNFPGRFSGRQFSNSRSEMNVSTLELGDSALYLCASSYYSGAYEQYFGPGTRLTVT.